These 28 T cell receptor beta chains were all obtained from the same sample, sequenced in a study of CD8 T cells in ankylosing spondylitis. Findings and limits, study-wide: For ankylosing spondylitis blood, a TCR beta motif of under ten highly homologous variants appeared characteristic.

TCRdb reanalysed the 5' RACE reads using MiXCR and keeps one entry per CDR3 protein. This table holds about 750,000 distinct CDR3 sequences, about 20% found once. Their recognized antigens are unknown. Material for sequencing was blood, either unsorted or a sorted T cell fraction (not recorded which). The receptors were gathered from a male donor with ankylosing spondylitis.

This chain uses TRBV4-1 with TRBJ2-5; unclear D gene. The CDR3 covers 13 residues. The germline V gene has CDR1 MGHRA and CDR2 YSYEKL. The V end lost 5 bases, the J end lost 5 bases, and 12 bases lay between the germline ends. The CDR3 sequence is CASSKNIVETQYF. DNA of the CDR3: TGCGCCAGCAGCAAGAACATTGTGGAGACCCAGTACTTC.

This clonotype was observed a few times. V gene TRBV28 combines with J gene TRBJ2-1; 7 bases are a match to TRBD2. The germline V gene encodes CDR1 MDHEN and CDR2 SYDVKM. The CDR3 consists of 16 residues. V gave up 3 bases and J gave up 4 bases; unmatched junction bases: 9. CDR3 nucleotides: TGTGCCAGCAGTTTCATAGGGGCGGGAGTATACAATGAGCAGTTCTTC. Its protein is CASSFIGAGVYNEQFF.

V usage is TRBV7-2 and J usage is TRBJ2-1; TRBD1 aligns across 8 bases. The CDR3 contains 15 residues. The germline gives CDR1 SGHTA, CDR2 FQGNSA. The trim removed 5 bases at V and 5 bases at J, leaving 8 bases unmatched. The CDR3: CASSHRGKGHNEQFF. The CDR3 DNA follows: TGTGCCAGCAGCCACAGGGGGAAGGGTCACAATGAGCAGTTCTTC.

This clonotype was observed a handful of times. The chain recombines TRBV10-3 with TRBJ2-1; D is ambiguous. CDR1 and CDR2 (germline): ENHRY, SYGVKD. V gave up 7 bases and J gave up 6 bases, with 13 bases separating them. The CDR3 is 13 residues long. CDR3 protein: CAINAMPSNEQFF. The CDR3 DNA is TGTGCCATCAACGCGATGCCCAGCAATGAGCAGTTCTTC.

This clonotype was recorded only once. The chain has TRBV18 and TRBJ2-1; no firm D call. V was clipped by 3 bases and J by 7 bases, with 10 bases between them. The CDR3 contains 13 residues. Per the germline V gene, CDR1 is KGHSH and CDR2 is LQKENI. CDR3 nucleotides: TGTGCCAGCTCACCGGTGAATGGGAATGAGCAGTTCTTC. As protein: CASSPVNGNEQFF.

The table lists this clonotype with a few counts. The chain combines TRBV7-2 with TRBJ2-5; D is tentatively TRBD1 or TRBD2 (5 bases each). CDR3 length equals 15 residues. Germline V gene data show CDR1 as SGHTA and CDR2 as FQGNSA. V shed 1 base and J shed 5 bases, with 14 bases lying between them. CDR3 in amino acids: CASSLESRGQETQYF. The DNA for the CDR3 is TGTGCCAGCAGCTTAGAGTCGAGGGGCCAGGAGACCCAGTACTTC.

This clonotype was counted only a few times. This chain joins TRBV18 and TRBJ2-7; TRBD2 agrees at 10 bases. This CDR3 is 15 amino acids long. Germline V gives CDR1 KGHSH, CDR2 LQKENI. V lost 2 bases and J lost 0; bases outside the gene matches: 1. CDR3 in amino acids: CASSPTSGASYEQYF. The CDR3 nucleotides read TGTGCCAGCTCACCAACTAGCGGGGCCTCCTACGAGCAGTACTTC.

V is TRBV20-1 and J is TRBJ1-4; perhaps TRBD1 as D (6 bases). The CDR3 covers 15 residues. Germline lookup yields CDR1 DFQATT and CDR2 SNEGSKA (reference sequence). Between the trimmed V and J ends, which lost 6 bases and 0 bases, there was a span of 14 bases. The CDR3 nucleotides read TGCAGTGCACCGCCCAGGGGCCCAACTAATGAAAAACTGTTTTTT. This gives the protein CSAPPRGPTNEKLFF.

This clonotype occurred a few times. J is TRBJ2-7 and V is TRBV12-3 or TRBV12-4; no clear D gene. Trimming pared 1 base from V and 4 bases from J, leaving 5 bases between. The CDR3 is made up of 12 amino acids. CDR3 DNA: TGTGCCAGCAGTTTAGTAAGATACGAGCAGTACTTC. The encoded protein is CASSLVRYEQYF.

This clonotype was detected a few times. This CDR3 is CASSSPGGVAEQFF. Here the CDR3 DNA reads TGTGCCAGCAGTTCCCCCGGGGGGGTAGCTGAGCAGTTCTTC. This rearrangement joins TRBV2 to TRBJ2-1; 8 nucleotides agree with TRBD2. The CDR3 has 14 residues. Germline loops: CDR1 SNHLY, CDR2 FYNNEI. V shed 5 bases, J shed 9 bases, and the junction held 9 bases outside the gene matches. The full variable domain, with the rest looked up from reference TRBV2 and TRBJ2-1, is EPEVTQTPSHQVTQMGQEVILRCVPISNHLYFYWYRQILGQKVEFLVSFYNNEISEKSEIFDDQFSVERPDGSNFTLKIRSTKLEDSAMYFCASSSPGGVAEQFFGPGTRLTVL.

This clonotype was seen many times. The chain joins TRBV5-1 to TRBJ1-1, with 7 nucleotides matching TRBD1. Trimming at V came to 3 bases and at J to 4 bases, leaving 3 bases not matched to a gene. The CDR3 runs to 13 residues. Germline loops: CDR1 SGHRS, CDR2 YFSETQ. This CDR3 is CASSYQGGTEAFF. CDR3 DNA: TGCGCCAGCAGCTACCAGGGGGGCACTGAAGCTTTCTTT.

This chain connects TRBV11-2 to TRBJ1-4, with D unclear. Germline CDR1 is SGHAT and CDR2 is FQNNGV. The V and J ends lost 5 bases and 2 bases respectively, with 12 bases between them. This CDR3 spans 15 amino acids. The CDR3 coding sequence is TGTGCCAGCAGCCGCCCTGGGGAGACTAATGAAAAACTGTTTTTT. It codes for CASSRPGETNEKLFF.

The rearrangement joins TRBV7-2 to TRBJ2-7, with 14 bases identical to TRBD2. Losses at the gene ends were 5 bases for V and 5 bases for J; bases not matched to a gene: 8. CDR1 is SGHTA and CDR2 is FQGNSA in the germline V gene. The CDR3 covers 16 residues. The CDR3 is CASSPPGLAGGNEQYF. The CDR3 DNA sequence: TGTGCCAGCAGCCCACCAGGACTAGCGGGAGGCAACGAGCAGTACTTC. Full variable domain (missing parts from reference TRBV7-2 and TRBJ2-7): GAGVSQSPSNKVTEKGKDVELRCDPISGHTALYWYRQSLGQGLEFLIYFQGNSAPDKSGLPSDRFSAERTGGSVSTLTIQRTQQEDSAVYLCASSPPGLAGGNEQYFGPGTRLTVT.

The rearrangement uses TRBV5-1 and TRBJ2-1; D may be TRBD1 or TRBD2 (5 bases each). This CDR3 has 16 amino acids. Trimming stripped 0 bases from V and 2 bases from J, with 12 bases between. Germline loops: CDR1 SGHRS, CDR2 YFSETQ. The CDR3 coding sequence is TGCGCCAGCAGCTTGGCCGGGGCGTCTACCTACAATGAGCAGTTCTTC. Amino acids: CASSLAGASTYNEQFF.

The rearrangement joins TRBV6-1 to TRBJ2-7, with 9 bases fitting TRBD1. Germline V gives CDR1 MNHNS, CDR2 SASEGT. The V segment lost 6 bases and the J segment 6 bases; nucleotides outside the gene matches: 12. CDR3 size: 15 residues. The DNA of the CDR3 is TGTGCCAGCAGGCCGGGGACAGGGAGGAGGTCCGAGCAGTACTTC. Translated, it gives CASRPGTGRRSEQYF.

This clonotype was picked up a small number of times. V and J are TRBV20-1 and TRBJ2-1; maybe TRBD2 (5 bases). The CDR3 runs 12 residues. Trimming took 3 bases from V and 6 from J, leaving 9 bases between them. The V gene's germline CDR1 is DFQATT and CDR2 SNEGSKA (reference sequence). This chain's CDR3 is CSARVRVNEQFF. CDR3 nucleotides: TGCAGTGCTAGGGTGAGGGTCAATGAGCAGTTCTTC.

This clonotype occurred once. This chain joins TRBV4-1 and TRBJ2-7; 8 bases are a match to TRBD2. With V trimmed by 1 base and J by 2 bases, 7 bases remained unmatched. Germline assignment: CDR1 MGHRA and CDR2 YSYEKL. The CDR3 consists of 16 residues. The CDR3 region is CASSQGEAGAAYEQYF. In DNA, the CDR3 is TGCGCCAGCAGCCAAGGGGAAGCGGGAGCGGCCTACGAGCAGTACTTC.

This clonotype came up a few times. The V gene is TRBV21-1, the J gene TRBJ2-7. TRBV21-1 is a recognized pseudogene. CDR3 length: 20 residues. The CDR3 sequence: CASSISKTKNSFLHTYEQYF. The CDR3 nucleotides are TGTGCCAGCAGCATCAGTAAAACCAAAAACAGTTTTCTCCACACCTACGAGCAGTACTTC.

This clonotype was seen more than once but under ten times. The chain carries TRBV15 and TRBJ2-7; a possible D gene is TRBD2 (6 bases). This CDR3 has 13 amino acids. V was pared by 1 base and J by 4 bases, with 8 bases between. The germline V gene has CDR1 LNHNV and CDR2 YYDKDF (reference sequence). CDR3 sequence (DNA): TGTGCCACCAGCAGAGGGGACTGGTACGAGCAGTACTTC. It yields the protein CATSRGDWYEQYF.

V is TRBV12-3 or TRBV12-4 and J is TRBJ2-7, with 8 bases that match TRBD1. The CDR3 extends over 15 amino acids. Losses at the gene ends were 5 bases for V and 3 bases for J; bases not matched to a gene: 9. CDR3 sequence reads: CASSPLDRDIYEQYF. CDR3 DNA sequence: TGTGCCAGCAGTCCCCTGGACAGGGACATCTACGAGCAGTACTTC.

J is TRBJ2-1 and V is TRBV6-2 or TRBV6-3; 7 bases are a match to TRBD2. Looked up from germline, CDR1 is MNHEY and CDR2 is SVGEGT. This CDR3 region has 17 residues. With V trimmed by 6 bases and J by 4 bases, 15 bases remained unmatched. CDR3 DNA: TGTGCCAGCAGCCATCCGGCGGGAGTTACCAATTACAATGAGCAGTTCTTC. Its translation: CASSHPAGVTNYNEQFF.

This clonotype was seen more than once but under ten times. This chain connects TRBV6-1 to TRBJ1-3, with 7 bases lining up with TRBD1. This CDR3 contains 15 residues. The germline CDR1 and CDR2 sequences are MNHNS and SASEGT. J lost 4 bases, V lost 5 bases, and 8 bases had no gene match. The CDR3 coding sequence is TGTGCCAGCAGTCTGGAACAGGGGAGGGGAAACACCATATATTTT. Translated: CASSLEQGRGNTIYF.

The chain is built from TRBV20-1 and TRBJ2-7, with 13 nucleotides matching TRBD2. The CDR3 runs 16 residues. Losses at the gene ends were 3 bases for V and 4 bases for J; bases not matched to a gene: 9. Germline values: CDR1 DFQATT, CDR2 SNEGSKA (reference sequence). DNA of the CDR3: TGCAGTGCTAGTCCCACTAGCGGGAGGGCCGGGTACGAGCAGTACTTC. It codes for CSASPTSGRAGYEQYF.

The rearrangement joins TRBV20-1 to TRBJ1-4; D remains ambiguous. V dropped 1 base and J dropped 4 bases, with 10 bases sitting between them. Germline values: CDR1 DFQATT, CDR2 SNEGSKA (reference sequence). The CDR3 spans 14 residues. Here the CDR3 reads CSARVRGSNEKLFF. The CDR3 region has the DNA TGCAGTGCTAGAGTTCGGGGTAGTAATGAAAAACTGTTTTTT.

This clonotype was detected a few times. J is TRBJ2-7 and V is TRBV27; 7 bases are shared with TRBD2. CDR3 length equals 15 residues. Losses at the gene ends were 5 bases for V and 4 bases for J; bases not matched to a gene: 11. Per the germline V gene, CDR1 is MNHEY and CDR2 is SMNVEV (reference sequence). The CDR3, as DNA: TGTGCCAGCAGTCCAAGCCTCGGCGGGGGTTACGAGCAGTACTTC. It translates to CASSPSLGGGYEQYF.

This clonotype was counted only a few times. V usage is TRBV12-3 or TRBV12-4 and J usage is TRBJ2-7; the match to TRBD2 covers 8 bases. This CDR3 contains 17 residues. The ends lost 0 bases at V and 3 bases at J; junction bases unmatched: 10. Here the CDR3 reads CASSLAPGVRGGYEQYF. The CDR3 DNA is TGTGCCAGCAGTTTAGCGCCGGGCGTCCGGGGGGGCTACGAGCAGTACTTC.

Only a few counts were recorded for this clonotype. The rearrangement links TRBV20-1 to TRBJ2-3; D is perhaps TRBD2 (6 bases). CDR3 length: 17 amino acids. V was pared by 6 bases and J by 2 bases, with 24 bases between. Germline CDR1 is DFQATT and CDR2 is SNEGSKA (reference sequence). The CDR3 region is CSAPDLLEAGSTDTQYF. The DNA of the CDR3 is TGCAGTGCGCCAGACCTTCTCGAAGCGGGCTCCACAGATACGCAGTATTTT.

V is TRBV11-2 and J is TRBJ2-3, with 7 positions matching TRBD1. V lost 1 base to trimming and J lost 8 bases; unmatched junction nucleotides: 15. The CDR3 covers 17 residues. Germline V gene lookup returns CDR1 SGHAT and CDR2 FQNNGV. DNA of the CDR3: TGTGCCAGCAGCTTAGGGCCGCCCCCACCGACAGGGTGTACGCAGTATTTT. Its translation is CASSLGPPPPTGCTQYF.